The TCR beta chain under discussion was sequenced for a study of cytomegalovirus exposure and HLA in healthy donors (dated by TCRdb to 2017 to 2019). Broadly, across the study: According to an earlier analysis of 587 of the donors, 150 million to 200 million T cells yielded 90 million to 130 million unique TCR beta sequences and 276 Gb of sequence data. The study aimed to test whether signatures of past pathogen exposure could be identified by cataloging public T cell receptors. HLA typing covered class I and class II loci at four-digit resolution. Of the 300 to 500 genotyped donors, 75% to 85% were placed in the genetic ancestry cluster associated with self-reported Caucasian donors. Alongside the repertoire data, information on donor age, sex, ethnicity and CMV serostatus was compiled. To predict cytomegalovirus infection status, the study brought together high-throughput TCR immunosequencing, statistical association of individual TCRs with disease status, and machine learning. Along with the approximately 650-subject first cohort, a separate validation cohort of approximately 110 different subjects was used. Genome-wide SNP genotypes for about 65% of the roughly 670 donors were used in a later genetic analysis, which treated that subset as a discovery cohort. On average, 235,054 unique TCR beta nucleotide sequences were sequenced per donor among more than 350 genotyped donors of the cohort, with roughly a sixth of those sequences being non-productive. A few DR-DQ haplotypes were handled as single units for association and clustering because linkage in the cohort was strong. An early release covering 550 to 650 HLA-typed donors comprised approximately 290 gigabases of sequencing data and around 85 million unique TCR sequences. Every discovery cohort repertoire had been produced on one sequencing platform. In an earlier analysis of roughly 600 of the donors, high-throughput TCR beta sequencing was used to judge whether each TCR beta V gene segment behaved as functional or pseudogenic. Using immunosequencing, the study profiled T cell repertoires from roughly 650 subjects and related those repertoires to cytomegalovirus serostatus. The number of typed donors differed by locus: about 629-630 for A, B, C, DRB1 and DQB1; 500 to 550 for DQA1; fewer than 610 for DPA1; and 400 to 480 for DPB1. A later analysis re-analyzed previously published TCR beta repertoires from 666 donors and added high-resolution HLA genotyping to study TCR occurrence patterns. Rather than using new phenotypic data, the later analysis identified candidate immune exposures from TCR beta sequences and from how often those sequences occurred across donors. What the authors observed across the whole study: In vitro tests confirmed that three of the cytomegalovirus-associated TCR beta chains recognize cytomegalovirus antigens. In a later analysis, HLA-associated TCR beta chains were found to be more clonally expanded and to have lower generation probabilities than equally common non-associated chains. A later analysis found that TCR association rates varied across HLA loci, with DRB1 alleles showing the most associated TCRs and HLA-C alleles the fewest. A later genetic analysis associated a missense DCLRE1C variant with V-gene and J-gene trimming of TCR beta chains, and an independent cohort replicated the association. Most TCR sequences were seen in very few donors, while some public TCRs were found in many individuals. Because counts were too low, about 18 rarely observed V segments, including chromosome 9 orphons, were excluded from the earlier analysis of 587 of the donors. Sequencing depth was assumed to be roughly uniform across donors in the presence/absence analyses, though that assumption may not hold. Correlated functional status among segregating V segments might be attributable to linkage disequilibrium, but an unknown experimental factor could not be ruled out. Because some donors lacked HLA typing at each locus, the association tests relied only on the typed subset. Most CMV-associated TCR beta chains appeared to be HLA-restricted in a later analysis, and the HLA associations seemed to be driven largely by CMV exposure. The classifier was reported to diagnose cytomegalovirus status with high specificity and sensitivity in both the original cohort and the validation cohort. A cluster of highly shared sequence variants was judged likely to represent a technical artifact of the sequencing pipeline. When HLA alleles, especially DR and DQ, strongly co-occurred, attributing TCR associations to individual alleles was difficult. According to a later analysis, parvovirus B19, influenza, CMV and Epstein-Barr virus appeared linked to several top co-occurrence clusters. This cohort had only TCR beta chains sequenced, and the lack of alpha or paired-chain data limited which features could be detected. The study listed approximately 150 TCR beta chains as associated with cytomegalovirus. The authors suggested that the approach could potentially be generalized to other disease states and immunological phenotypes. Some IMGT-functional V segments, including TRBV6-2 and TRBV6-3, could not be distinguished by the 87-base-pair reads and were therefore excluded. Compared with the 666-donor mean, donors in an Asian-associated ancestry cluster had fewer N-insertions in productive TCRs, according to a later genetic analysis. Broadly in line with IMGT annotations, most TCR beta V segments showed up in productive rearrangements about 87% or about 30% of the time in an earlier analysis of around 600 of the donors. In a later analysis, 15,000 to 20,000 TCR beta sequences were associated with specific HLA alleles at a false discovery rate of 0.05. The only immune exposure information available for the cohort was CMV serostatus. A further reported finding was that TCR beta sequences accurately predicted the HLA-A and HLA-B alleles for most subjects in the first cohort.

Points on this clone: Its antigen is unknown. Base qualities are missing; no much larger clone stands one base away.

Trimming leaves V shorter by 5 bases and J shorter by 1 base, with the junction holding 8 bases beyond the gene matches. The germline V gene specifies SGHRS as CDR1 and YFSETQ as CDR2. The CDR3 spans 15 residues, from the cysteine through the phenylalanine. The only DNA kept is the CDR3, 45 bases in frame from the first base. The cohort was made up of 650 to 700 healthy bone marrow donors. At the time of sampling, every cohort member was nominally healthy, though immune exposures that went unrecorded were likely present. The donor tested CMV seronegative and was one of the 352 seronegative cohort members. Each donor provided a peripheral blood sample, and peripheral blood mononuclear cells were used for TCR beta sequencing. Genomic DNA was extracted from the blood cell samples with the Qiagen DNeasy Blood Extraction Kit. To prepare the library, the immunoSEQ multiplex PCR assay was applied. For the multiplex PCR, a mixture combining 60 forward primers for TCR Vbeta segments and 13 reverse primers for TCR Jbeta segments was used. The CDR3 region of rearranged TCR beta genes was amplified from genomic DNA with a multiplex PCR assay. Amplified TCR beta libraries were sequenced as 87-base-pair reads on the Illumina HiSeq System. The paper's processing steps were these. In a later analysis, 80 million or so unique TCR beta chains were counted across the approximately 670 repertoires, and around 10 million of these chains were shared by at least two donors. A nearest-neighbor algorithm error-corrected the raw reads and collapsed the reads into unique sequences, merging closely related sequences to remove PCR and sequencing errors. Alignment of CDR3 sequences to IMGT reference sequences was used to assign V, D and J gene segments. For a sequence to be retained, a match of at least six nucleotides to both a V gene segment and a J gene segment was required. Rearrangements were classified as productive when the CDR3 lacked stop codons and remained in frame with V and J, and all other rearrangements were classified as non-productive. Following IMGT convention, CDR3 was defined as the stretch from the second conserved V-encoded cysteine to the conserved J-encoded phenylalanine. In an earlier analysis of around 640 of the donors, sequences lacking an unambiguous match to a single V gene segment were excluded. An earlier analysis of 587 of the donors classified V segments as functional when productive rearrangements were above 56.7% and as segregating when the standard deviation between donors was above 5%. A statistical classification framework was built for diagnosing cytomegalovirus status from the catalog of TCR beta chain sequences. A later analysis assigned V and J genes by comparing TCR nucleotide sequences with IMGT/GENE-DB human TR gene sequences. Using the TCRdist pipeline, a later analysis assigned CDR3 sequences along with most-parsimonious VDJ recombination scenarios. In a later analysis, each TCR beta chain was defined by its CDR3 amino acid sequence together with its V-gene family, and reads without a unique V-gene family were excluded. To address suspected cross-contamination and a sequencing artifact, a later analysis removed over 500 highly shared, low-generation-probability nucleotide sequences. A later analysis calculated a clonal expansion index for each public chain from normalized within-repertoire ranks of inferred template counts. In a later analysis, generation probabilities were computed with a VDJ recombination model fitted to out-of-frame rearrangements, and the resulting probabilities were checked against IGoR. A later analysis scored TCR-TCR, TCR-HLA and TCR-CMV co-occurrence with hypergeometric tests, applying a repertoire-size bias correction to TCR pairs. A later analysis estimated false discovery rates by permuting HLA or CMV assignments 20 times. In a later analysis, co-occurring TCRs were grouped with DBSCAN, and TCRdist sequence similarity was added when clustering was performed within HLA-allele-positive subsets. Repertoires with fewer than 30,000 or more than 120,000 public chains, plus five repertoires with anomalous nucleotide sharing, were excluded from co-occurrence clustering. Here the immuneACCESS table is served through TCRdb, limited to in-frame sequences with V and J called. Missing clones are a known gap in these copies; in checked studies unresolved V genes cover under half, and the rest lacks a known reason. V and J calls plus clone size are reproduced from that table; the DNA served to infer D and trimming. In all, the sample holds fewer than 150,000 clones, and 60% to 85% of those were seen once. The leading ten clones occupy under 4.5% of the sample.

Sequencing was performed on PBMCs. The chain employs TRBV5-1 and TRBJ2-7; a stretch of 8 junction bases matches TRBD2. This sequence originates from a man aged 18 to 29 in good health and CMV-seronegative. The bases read TGCGCCAGCAGGCGCGGGGGGCCCCTTTCCTACGAGCAGTACTTC. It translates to CASRRGGPLSYEQYF.